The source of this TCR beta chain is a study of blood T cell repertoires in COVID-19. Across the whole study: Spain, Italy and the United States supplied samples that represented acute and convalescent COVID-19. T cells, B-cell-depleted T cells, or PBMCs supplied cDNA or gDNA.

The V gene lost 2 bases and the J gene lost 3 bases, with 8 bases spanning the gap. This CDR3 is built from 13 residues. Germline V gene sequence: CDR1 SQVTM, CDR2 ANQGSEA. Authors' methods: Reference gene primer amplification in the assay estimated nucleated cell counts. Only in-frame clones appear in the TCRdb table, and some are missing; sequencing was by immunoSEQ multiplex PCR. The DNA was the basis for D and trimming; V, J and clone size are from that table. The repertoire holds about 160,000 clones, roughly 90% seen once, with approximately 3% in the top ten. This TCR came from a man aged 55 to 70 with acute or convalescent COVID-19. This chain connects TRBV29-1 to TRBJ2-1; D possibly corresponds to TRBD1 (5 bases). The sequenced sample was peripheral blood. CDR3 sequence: CSVEQGNYNEQFF. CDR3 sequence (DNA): TGCAGCGTTGAACAGGGAAACTACAATGAGCAGTTCTTC.